This entry lists 22 T cell receptor beta chains sequenced from one sample in a study of T cells in Graves' hyperthyroidism and ophthalmopathy. TCR beta CDR3 region amplification was performed from RNA transcripts. HTBI primers were employed in a first-round RT-PCR of the TCR CDR3. TCRdb called the multiplex PCR reads again in MiXCR, with one record for every CDR3 protein. This table holds about 180,000 distinct CDR3 sequences, over 15% found once. Sequenced input: blood. Source of these receptors: a woman between 50 and 59 years old with Graves' hyperthyroidism.

In its sample, this clonotype was seen many times. The chain recombines TRBV6-1 with TRBJ1-4; 9 bases align to TRBD1. V shed 5 bases and J 8 bases; nucleotides not matched to a gene: 6. Germline V CDR1 and CDR2: MNHNS, SASEGT. CDR3 length: 14 residues. The chain's CDR3 is CASSLQGAGEKLFF. The CDR3 nucleotides read TGTGCCAGCAGTCTACAGGGGGCCGGAGAAAAACTGTTTTTT.

This clonotype was recorded many times. The chain combines TRBV20-1 with TRBJ1-3; no reliable D call. In germline, CDR1 is DFQATT, CDR2 SNEGSKA (reference sequence). The CDR3 contains 16 residues. The V gene lost 1 base and the J gene lost 3 bases, with 16 bases spanning the gap. The CDR3 sequence is CSARGGRLDGGNTIYF. The CDR3, as DNA: TGCAGTGCTAGAGGCGGAAGGTTGGACGGTGGAAACACCATATATTTT.

The table lists this clonotype with many counts. J is TRBJ1-1 and V is TRBV19, with D unresolved. The CDR3 covers 13 residues. In germline, CDR1 is LNHDA, CDR2 SQIVND (reference sequence). V lost 4 bases and J lost 6, with 12 bases in between. This CDR3 is CASSTPFSAEAFF. The CDR3 coding sequence is TGTGCCAGTAGTACCCCCTTTTCAGCTGAAGCTTTCTTT.

This clonotype appeared many times. The chain uses TRBV6-6 and TRBJ2-5; 8 bases fit TRBD1. This CDR3 has 17 amino acids. The germline V gene has CDR1 MNHNY and CDR2 SVGAGI (reference sequence). The J segment lost 2 bases and the V segment lost 2 bases, leaving 10 bases of the junction unmatched. CDR3 residues: CASSYPPDGTGQETQYF. Written as DNA, the CDR3 is TGTGCCAGCAGTTACCCGCCCGATGGGACAGGACAAGAGACCCAGTACTTC.

This clonotype has ten or more counts. The rearrangement links TRBV24-1 to TRBJ1-5, with D perhaps TRBD1 (6 bases). Per germline, CDR1 KGHDR and CDR2 SFDVKD. The CDR3 sequence is 15 residues long. V was cut by 3 bases and J by 7 bases, with 15 bases left in between. The CDR3 sequence is CATSDRGAGRQPQHF. CDR3 nucleotides: TGTGCCACCAGTGATAGGGGGGCAGGGCGACAGCCCCAGCATTTT.

In this sample, this clonotype turned up a few times. The chain combines TRBV6-1 with TRBJ2-7, with D possibly TRBD2 on 5 matching bases. The CDR3 spans 15 residues. CDR1 and CDR2 (germline): MNHNS, SASEGT. V was cut by 5 bases and J by 0 bases, with 14 bases left in between. In nucleotides, the CDR3 is TGTGCCAGCAGTCCGCCCGGGGTGAGCTCCTACGAGCAGTACTTC. Its protein product is CASSPPGVSSYEQYF.

There are many counts of this clonotype. V and J are TRBV6-1 and TRBJ1-1; 7 positions match TRBD1. The CDR3 is 12 residues long. Per the germline V gene, CDR1 is MNHNS and CDR2 is SASEGT. Trimming cost V 8 bases and J 8 bases; bases outside gene matches: 8. In DNA form, the CDR3 reads TGTGCCAGCGGCCCTTGGACAGGCGAAGCTTTCTTT. Protein: CASGPWTGEAFF.

There are many counts of this clonotype. This chain links TRBV9 with TRBJ2-1; TRBD2 is a possible D gene (6 bases). The CDR3 contains 15 residues. Germline V gene lookup returns CDR1 SGDLS and CDR2 YYNGEE. The V and J ends lost 7 bases and 8 bases respectively, with 22 bases between them. CDR3 region: CASGEYGGLGDEQFF. The CDR3 bases are TGTGCCAGCGGGGAATACGGGGGTCTGGGGGATGAGCAGTTCTTC.

V usage is TRBV5-5 and J usage is TRBJ2-3, with 7 bases fitting TRBD1. V was pared by 2 bases and J by 1 base, with 10 bases of the junction left unmatched. The length of the CDR3 is 17 residues. In germline, CDR1 is SGHKS, CDR2 YYEKEE (reference sequence). Here the CDR3 reads CASSFGPGTDRTDTQYF. Written as DNA, the CDR3 is TGTGCCAGCAGCTTTGGTCCAGGGACAGACCGCACAGATACGCAGTATTTT.

The rearrangement joins TRBV5-1 to TRBJ1-2, with D maybe TRBD1 (6 bases). CDR1 and CDR2 from the germline V gene are SGHRS and YFSETQ. The V and J ends lost 4 bases and 2 bases respectively, with 18 bases between them. This CDR3 spans 16 amino acids. CDR3: CASSLLAGGVNYGYTF. CDR3 DNA: TGCGCCAGCAGCCTTCTGGCGGGGGGCGTAAACTATGGCTACACCTTC.

This clonotype was counted ten times or more. CDR3 protein: CASRVTGSDEQYF. CDR3 DNA: TGTGCCAGCAGGGTGACAGGGTCGGACGAGCAGTACTTC. The V gene is TRBV11-1, the J gene TRBJ2-7; 7 bases fit TRBD1. V shed 6 bases, J shed 5 bases, and the junction held 7 bases outside the gene matches. The CDR3 runs to 13 residues. Germline V lookup: CDR1 SGHAT, CDR2 FQDESV (reference sequence).

There are many counts of this clonotype. The chain has TRBV28 and TRBJ2-3, with TRBD2 as a possible D gene (6 bases). The germline V gene encodes CDR1 MDHEN and CDR2 SYDVKM. This CDR3 region has 15 residues. The V end was cut by 2 bases, the J end by 4 bases, with 13 bases between. The CDR3 sequence: CASSLAARDPDTQYF. The CDR3 nucleotides are TGTGCCAGCAGTTTAGCAGCGCGGGACCCAGATACGCAGTATTTT. The variable domain in full, with the rest retrieved from reference TRBV28 and TRBJ2-3, is DVKVTQSSRYLVKRTGEKVFLECVQDMDHENMFWYRQDPGLGLRLIYFSYDVKMKEKGDIPEGYSVSREKKERFSLILESASTNQTSMYLCASSLAARDPDTQYFGPGTRLTVL.

This clonotype was observed a handful of times. The rearrangement links TRBV30 to TRBJ1-1, with 7 bases identical to TRBD1. CDR3 length: 12 residues. Unmatched junction bases numbered 4, after V lost 6 bases and J lost 3 bases. The germline CDR1 and CDR2 sequences are GTSNPN and SVGIG (reference sequence). The CDR3: CACSDRDTEAFF. DNA of the CDR3: TGTGCCTGCAGCGACAGGGACACTGAAGCTTTCTTT.

This clonotype was seen at least ten times. The V and J genes are TRBV3-1 and TRBJ2-3; 8 nucleotides agree with TRBD1. Unmatched junction bases numbered 5, after V lost 1 base and J lost 2 bases. This CDR3 is built from 16 residues. Germline CDR1 and CDR2: LGHDT and YNNKEL (reference sequence). This CDR3 is CASSQALTGVTDTQYF. The CDR3 bases are TGTGCCAGCAGCCAAGCCTTGACAGGGGTCACAGATACGCAGTATTTT.

This clonotype was observed many times. This chain joins TRBV19 and TRBJ1-1; 7 bases are shared with TRBD1. V lost 6 bases and J lost 7; bases outside the gene matches: 11. This CDR3 contains 14 residues. The germline CDR1 and CDR2 sequences are LNHDA and SQIVND (reference sequence). The CDR3 DNA reads as TGTGCCAGTAGGGACCCGACAGGGTGGTATGAAGCTTTCTTT. Its translation: CASRDPTGWYEAFF.

This clonotype showed up many times. The genes are TRBV9 and TRBJ2-2; D unresolved. Trimming cost V 3 bases and J 0 bases, with 3 bases left between them. The germline gives CDR1 SGDLS, CDR2 YYNGEE. The CDR3 is made up of 13 amino acids. CDR3 sequence: CASSDPNTGELFF. As DNA, the CDR3 is TGTGCCAGCAGCGACCCGAACACCGGGGAGCTGTTTTTT.

J is TRBJ2-5 and V is TRBV7-3, with TRBD2 matching over 14 bases. V dropped 4 bases and J dropped 5; count of bases not matched to a gene: 6. CDR3 length equals 16 residues. CDR1 SGHTA and CDR2 FQGTGA come from the germline V gene. The CDR3 region has the DNA TGTGCCAGCAGCTCCGCCCGGACTAGCGGGAGGGAGACCCAGTACTTC. Translated, it gives CASSSARTSGRETQYF.

This clonotype has a count of ten or more. The chain employs TRBV3-1 and TRBJ1-5; 8 bases match TRBD1. The CDR3 sequence is 14 residues long. V shed 4 bases and J 7 bases; nucleotides not matched to a gene: 6. From germline, CDR1 is LGHDT and CDR2 YNNKEL (reference sequence). CDR3 amino acids: CASSLGQGRQPQHF. The CDR3 nucleotides read TGTGCCAGCAGCCTTGGACAGGGCCGACAGCCCCAGCATTTT.

This clonotype was counted at least ten times. The rearrangement joins TRBV5-1 to TRBJ1-4, with a weak D call TRBD1 (5 bases). This CDR3 comprises 14 residues. Per germline, CDR1 SGHRS and CDR2 YFSETQ. Trimming cost V 4 bases and J 6 bases, with 13 bases left between them. DNA of the CDR3: TGCGCCAGCAGCGTCCAGGGTTGGGATGAAAAACTGTTTTTT. This sequence encodes CASSVQGWDEKLFF.

This sequence joins TRBV28 and TRBJ1-2; D is unresolved. The CDR3 covers 12 residues. Germline loops: CDR1 MDHEN, CDR2 SYDVKM. V gave up 8 bases and J gave up 6 bases, with 13 bases separating them. In DNA, the CDR3 is TGTGCCAGCGTGAGGGCTTCGGATGGCTACACCTTC. Amino acids: CASVRASDGYTF.

J is TRBJ2-7 and V is TRBV4-2; the match to TRBD1 covers 8 bases. Germline CDR1 reads LGHNA; CDR2 reads YNFKEQ. The length of the CDR3 is 16 residues. V trimming: 0 bases; J trimming: 3 bases; junction bases outside the gene matches: 7. The CDR3 region is CASSQEDRVRFYEQYF. The CDR3 coding sequence is TGTGCCAGCAGCCAAGAGGACAGGGTGAGATTCTACGAGCAGTACTTC.

This clonotype was recorded many times. The chain uses TRBV5-1 and TRBJ1-4; 7 nucleotides match TRBD1. The V segment lost 4 bases and the J segment 6 bases; nucleotides outside the gene matches: 9. The germline gives CDR1 SGHRS, CDR2 YFSETQ. The CDR3 totals 15 residues. CDR3 in DNA: TGCGCCAGCAGCCCTGCCCCGAGGGGGCATGAAAAACTGTTTTTT. Protein product: CASSPAPRGHEKLFF.